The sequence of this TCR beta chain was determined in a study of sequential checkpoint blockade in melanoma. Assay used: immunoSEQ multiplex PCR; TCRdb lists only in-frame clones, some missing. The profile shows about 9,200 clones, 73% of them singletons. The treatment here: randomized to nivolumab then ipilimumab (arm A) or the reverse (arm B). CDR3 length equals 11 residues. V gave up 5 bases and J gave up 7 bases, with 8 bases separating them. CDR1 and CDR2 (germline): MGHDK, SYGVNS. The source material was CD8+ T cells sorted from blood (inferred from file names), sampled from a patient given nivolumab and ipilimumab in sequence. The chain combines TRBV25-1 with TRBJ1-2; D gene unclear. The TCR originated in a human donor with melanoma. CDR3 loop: CASSRGGGYTF. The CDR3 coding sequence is TGTGCCAGCAGTCGCGGAGGTGGCTACACCTTC.